The present entry profiles one T cell receptor beta chain with its context. Its antigen remains unidentified. The table came from immunoSEQ multiplex PCR; TCRdb's copy has only in-frame clones and leaves some out. Counted here are under 400,000 clones, roughly 85% occurring once; the ten biggest clones make up roughly 0.75%. Trimming removed 5 bases from V and 7 bases from J; junction bases left unmatched: 15. Germline assignment: CDR1 SGDLS and CDR2 YYNGEE. This CDR3 contains 17 residues. This entry comes from a study of cytomegalovirus exposure and HLA in healthy donors. Study conclusions and caveats: With high specificity and sensitivity, the classifier reportedly diagnosed cytomegalovirus status. Some TCR beta chains (164 of them) were listed as cytomegalovirus-associated.

The chain joins TRBV9 to TRBJ1-6; 7 nucleotides agree with TRBD1. The clonotype was recovered from a woman aged 18-29 years in good health and CMV-seronegative. Material for sequencing was PBMCs. CDR3: CASSQGSGGWRNSPLHF. DNA of the CDR3: TGTGCCAGCAGTCAGGGTTCAGGGGGGTGGAGGAATTCACCCCTCCACTTT.